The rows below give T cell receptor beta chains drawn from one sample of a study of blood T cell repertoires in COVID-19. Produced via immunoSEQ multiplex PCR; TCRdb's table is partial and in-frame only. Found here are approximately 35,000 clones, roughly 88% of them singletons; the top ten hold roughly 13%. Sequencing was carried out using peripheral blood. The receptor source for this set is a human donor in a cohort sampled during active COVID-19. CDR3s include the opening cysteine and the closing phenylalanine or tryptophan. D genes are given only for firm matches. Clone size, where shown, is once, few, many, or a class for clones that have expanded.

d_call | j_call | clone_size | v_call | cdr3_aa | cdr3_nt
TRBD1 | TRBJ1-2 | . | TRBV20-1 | CSATRTGGYTF | TGCAGTGCTACACGGACAGGCGGCTACACCTTC
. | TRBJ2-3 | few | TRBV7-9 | CASSSPGKRTDTQYF | TGTGCCAGCAGCTCCCCCGGGAAACGCACAGATACGCAGTATTTT
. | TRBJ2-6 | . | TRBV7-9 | CASSKQGSGANVLTF | TGTGCCAGCAGCAAACAGGGCTCTGGGGCCAACGTCCTGACTTTC
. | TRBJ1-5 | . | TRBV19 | CASSQRREGQPQHF | TGTGCCAGTAGTCAAAGAAGAGAGGGTCAGCCCCAGCATTTT
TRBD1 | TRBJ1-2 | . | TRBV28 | CASSSDRARGYTF | TGTGCCAGCAGCTCCGACAGGGCACGAGGCTACACCTTC
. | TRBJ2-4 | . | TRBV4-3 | CASSQDYQGGSIQYF | TGCGCCAGCAGCCAAGATTACCAGGGTGGTAGCATTCAGTACTTC
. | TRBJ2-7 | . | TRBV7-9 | CTSSLVLQGGKKSYEQYF | TGTACCAGCAGCTTAGTCTTACAGGGGGGGAAAAAATCCTACGAGCAGTACTTC
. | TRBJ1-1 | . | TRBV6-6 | CASSYSGEGVEAFF | TGTGCCAGCAGTTACTCAGGTGAGGGAGTTGAAGCTTTCTTT
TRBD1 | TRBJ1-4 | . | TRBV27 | CASSPHYRGLANEKLFF | TGTGCCAGCAGTCCCCATTACAGGGGGCTAGCTAATGAAAAACTGTTTTTT
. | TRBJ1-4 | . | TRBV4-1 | CASSYGGAGNEKLFF | TGCGCCAGCAGCTACGGCGGGGCGGGGAATGAAAAACTGTTTTTT
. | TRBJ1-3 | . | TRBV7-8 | CASSLSRVGNTIYF | TGTGCCAGCAGCTTATCGAGGGTTGGAAACACCATATATTTT
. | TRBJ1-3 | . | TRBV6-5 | CASSSTATYSGNTIYF | TGTGCCAGCAGTTCGACAGCCACTTACTCTGGAAACACCATATATTTT
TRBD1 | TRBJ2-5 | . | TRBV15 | CATSIPGQGEETQYF | TGTGCCACCAGCATACCGGGACAGGGGGAAGAGACCCAGTACTTC
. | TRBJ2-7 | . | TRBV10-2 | CASRGGASSYEQYF | TGCGCCAGCAGGGGCGGGGCGAGCTCCTACGAGCAGTACTTC
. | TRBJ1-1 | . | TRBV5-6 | CASSFQQGGEAFF | TGTGCCAGCAGCTTTCAACAAGGCGGTGAAGCTTTCTTT
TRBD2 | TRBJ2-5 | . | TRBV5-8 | CASSPGLAGAYTQETQYF | TGTGCCAGCAGTCCGGGACTAGCGGGGGCTTACACACAAGAGACCCAGTACTTC
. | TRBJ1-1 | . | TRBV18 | CASSPRQTNEAFF | TGTGCCAGCTCCCCCCGACAGACCAATGAAGCTTTCTTT
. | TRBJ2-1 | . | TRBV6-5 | CASRGTQGNFHEQFF | TGTGCCAGCAGGGGGACACAGGGTAACTTCCATGAGCAGTTCTTC
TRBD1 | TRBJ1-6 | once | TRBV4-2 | CASSQTGDSVSPLHF | TGTGCCAGCAGCCAGACAGGGGATTCTGTTTCACCCCTCCACTTT
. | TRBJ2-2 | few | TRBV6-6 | CASSWKGLDTGELFF | TGTGCCAGCAGTTGGAAGGGGTTAGACACCGGGGAGCTGTTTTTT
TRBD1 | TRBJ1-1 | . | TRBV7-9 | CASSLAPTGRSAFF | TGTGCCAGCAGCTTAGCCCCGACAGGGAGATCAGCTTTCTTT
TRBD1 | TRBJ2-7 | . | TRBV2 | CASSEEQGAYEQYF | TGTGCCAGCAGTGAAGAACAGGGGGCGTACGAGCAGTACTTC
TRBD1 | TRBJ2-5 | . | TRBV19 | CASSPGTGAQETQYF | TGTGCCAGTAGCCCCGGGACAGGGGCCCAAGAGACCCAGTACTTC